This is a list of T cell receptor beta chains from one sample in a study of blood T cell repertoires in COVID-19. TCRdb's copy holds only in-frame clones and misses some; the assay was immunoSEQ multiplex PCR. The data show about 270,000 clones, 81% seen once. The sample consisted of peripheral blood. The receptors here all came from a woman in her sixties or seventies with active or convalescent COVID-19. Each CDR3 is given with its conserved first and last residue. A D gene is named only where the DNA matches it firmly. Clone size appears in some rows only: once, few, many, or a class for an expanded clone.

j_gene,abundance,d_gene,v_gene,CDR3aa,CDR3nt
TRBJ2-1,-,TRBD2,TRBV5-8,CASSFSGGAYNEQFF,TGTGCCAGCAGCTTCTCCGGGGGGGCCTACAATGAGCAGTTCTTC
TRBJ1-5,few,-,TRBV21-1,CASTLGRSNQPQHF,TGTGCCAGCACCCTGGGGCGCAGCAATCAGCCCCAGCATTTT
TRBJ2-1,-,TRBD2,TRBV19,CASSLPRAGERYNEQFF,TGTGCCAGTAGCTTACCCCGGGCGGGGGAGCGCTACAATGAGCAGTTCTTC
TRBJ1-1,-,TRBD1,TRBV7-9,CATVTGAEAFF,TGTGCCACCGTCACAGGGGCTGAAGCTTTCTTT
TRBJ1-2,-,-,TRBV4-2,CASSQDVGRTMRYTF,TGTGCCAGCAGCCAAGATGTTGGACGGACTATGAGATACACCTTC
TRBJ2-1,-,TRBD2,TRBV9,CASSSGGTARSEQFF,TGTGCCAGCAGCTCGGGGGGAACAGCTAGGAGTGAGCAGTTCTTC
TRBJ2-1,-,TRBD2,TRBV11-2,CASSLGVAGGTQEQFF,TGTGCCAGCAGCTTAGGGGTAGCGGGGGGGACCCAGGAGCAGTTCTTC
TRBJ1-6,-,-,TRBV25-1,CASRAQGAGSPLHF,TGTGCCAGCAGGGCCCAGGGCGCAGGTTCACCCCTCCACTTT
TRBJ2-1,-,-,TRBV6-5,CASSRLGAFDNEQFF,TGTGCCAGCAGTCGACTAGGGGCCTTCGACAATGAGCAGTTCTTC
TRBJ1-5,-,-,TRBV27,CASSSSGGEEGLVGNQPQHF,TGTGCCAGCAGTTCCTCCGGAGGGGAAGAGGGTTTAGTCGGCAATCAGCCCCAGCATTTT
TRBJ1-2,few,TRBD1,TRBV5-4,CASSSTRDRANYGYTF,TGTGCCAGCAGCTCTACGAGGGACAGGGCTAACTATGGCTACACCTTC
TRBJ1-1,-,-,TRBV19,CAAPEKGEADTEAFF,TGTGCCGCCCCCGAGAAGGGGGAAGCGGACACTGAAGCTTTCTTT
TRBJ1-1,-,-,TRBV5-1,CASRGGGRHTEAFF,TGCGCCAGCAGGGGGGGAGGCAGACACACTGAAGCTTTCTTT
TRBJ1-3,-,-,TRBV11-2,CASSSGGLHFSGNTIYF,TGTGCCAGCAGCTCTGGGGGACTGCACTTCTCTGGAAACACCATATATTTT
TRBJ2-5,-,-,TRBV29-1,CSVSRVRGQETQYF,TGCAGCGTTTCAAGGGTGAGGGGGCAAGAGACCCAGTACTTC
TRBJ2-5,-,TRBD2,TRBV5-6,CASSLGSGGIETQYF,TGTGCCAGCAGCTTGGGTAGCGGGGGTATAGAGACCCAGTACTTC
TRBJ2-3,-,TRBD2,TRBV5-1,CASSLAILAGSTDTQYF,TGCGCCAGCAGCTTGGCCATACTAGCGGGTAGCACAGATACGCAGTATTTT
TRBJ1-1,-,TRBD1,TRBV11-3,CASQGATTEAFF,TGTGCTTCCCAGGGGGCGACCACTGAAGCTTTCTTT
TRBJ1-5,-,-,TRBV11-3,CASSKRGRGQIDQPQHF,TGTGCCAGCAGCAAAAGGGGCAGGGGTCAAATCGATCAGCCCCAGCATTTT
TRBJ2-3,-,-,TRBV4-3,CASSQDPGEATDTQYF,TGCGCCAGCAGCCAAGATCCGGGGGAAGCAACAGATACGCAGTATTTT
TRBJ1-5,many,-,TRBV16,CASSQTGLFYSNQPQHF,TGTGCCAGCAGCCAGACAGGCCTCTTCTATAGCAATCAGCCCCAGCATTTT
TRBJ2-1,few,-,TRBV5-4,CASSSGLDLQQFF,TGTGCCAGCAGCTCTGGACTCGACCTTCAGCAGTTCTTC
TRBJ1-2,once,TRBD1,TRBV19,CASTSDRTNYGYTF,TGTGCCAGTACCTCGGACAGGACAAACTATGGCTACACCTTC
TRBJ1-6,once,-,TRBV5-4,CASSFGGGGRSYNSPLHF,TGTGCCAGCAGCTTTGGTGGCGGGGGACGCTCCTATAATTCACCCCTCCACTTT
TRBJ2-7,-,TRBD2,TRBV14,CASSRLAGYEQYF,TGTGCCAGCAGCCGTCTAGCGGGGTACGAGCAGTACTTC
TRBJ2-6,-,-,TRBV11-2,CASSLGTPSSGANVLTF,TGTGCCAGCAGCTTAGGGACACCGAGCTCTGGGGCCAACGTCCTGACTTTC
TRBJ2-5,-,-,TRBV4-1,CASSQEHSQETQYF,TGCGCCAGCAGCCAAGAGCACAGTCAAGAGACCCAGTACTTC
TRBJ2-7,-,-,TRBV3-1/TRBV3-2,CASSHLGGSYEQYF,TGTGCCAGCAGCCATCTGGGGGGCTCCTACGAGCAGTACTTC
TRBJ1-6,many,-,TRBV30,CAWSVSRGYNSPLHF,TGTGCCTGGAGTGTAAGTCGGGGATATAATTCACCCCTCCACTTT
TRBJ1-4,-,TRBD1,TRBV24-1,CATSEGGQANEKLFF,TGTGCCACCAGTGAGGGAGGACAGGCTAATGAAAAACTGTTTTTT
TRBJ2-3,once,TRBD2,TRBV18,CASSSSGASLIAGGTDTQYF,TGTGCCAGCTCCTCCTCGGGTGCGAGCCTTATTGCGGGGGGCACAGATACGCAGTATTTT
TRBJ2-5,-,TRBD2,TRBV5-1,CASSRGGTSGALETQYF,TGCGCCAGCAGCCGAGGAGGGACTAGCGGGGCCCTAGAGACCCAGTACTTC
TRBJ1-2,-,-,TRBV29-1,CSVSKAGAGLGYTF,TGCAGCGTCTCGAAGGCAGGGGCGGGCCTGGGCTACACCTTC
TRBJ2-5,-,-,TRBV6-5,CASNTEAGQGAQYF,TGTGCCAGCAACACCGAAGCGGGCCAGGGGGCCCAGTACTTC
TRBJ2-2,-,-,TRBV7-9,CASSPTENTGELFF,TGTGCCAGCAGCCCAACAGAGAACACCGGGGAGCTGTTTTTT
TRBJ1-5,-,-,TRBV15,CATSRDRDSWGYSNQPQHF,TGTGCCACCAGCAGAGATCGCGACAGTTGGGGATATAGCAATCAGCCCCAGCATTTT
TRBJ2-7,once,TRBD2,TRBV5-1,CASSASGTGGEQYF,TGCGCCAGCAGCGCCTCCGGGACCGGGGGGGAGCAGTACTTC
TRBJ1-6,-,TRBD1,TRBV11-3,CASSLGSGGSPLHF,TGTGCCAGCAGCTTAGGCTCAGGGGGTTCACCCCTCCACTTT
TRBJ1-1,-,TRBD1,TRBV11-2,CASSLAWTGRNTEAFF,TGTGCCAGCAGCTTAGCTTGGACAGGGCGAAACACTGAAGCTTTCTTT
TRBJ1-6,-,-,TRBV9,CASSVGADSPLHF,TGTGCCAGCAGCGTAGGGGCAGACTCACCCCTCCACTTT
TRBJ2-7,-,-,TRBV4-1,CASSPTGSYEQYF,TGCGCCAGCAGCCCTACGGGCTCCTACGAGCAGTACTTC
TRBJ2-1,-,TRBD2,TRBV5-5,CASSLGHLAGGPYNEQFF,TGTGCCAGCAGCTTGGGTCACCTAGCGGGGGGCCCCTACAATGAGCAGTTCTTC
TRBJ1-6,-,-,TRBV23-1,CASVFYNSPLHF,TGCGCCAGCGTCTTCTATAATTCACCCCTCCACTTT
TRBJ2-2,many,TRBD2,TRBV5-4,CASSPGGAPQGTGELFF,TGTGCCAGCAGTCCGGGGGGGGCGCCACAAGGGACCGGGGAGCTGTTTTTT
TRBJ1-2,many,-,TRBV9,CASSVAMADYGYTF,TGTGCCAGCAGCGTAGCGATGGCAGACTATGGCTACACCTTC
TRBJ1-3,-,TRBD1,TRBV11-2,CASSVTGVGNTIYF,TGTGCCAGCAGCGTAACAGGGGTTGGAAACACCATATATTTT
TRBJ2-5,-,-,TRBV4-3,CASSQATRSGETQYF,TGCGCCAGCAGCCAAGCTACTAGGTCTGGAGAGACCCAGTACTTC
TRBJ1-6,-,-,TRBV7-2,CASSLDLPGIYNSPLHF,TGTGCCAGCAGCTTAGATCTCCCGGGGATCTATAATTCACCCCTCCACTTT
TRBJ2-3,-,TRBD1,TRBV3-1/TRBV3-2,CASGRGRTDTQYF,TGTGCCAGCGGAAGGGGGCGCACAGATACGCAGTATTTT
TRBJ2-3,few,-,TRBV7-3,CASSPGTDTQYF,TGTGCCAGCAGCCCGGGCACAGATACGCAGTATTTT
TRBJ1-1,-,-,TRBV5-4,CASSLDFGGWTEAFF,TGTGCCAGCAGCTTGGATTTTGGGGGCTGGACTGAAGCTTTCTTT
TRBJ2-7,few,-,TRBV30,CAWRGGGEQYF,TGTGCCTGGCGGGGAGGAGGGGAGCAGTACTTC
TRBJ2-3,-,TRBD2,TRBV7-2,CASSQRTSGGPVNTQYF,TGTGCCAGCAGCCAAAGGACTAGCGGGGGGCCCGTGAATACGCAGTATTTT
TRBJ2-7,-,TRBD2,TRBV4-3,CASSQAVYSGGAGEQYF,TGCGCCAGCAGCCAAGCGGTTTATAGCGGGGGGGCAGGCGAGCAGTACTTC
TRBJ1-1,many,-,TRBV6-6,CASSKTGLNTEAFF,TGTGCCAGCAGTAAGACAGGCCTGAACACTGAAGCTTTCTTT